This is a list of T cell receptor beta chains from one sample in a study of T cells in Graves' hyperthyroidism and ophthalmopathy. TCRdb reprocessed the multiplex PCR reads via MiXCR and lists one record per CDR3 protein. This table holds more than 500,000 distinct CDR3 sequences, around 13% found once. Sequencing was carried out using blood. The receptors stem from a woman in her 40s with Graves' hyperthyroidism. The CDR3 runs from the conserved cysteine through the conserved F or W. D genes are given only for firm matches. Clone size, where shown, is once, few, many, or a class for clones that have expanded.

j_call v_call clone_size d_call cdr3_nt cdr3_aa
TRBJ1-5 TRBV15 - TRBD1 TGTGCCACCAGCAGGGGACAGGGGTACAATCAGCCCCAGCATTTT CATSRGQGYNQPQHF
TRBJ2-2 TRBV6-6 few - TGTGCCAGCAGTTACGCTGGGATCACCGGGGAGCTGTCTTTT CASSYAGITGELSF
TRBJ1-4 TRBV7-6 few - TGTGCCAGCAGCCAAAGGATGAATGAAAAACTGTTTTTT CASSQRMNEKLFF
TRBJ2-1 TRBV28 many - TGTGCCAGCAGTCTCCCGGGACCCTACAATGAGCAGTTCTTC CASSLPGPYNEQFF
TRBJ2-7 TRBV7-2 many - TGTGCCAGCACCCCGAACCCGGGCCCCTACGAGCAGTACTTC CASTPNPGPYEQYF
TRBJ1-1 TRBV9 many - TGTGCCAGCAGCGTAGGGCTGGGTCATAACACTGAAGCTTTCTTT CASSVGLGHNTEAFF
TRBJ2-2 TRBV24-1 many - TGTGCCACCAGTGTCAGGGCCACCGGGGAGCTGTTTTTT CATSVRATGELFF
TRBJ2-2 TRBV5-8 - TRBD1 TGTGCCAGCAGCCCACCGCGGACCGGGACAGGGGGCACCGGGGAGCTGTTTTTT CASSPPRTGTGGTGELFF
TRBJ2-2 TRBV30 many - TGTGCCTGGAGTGTAACCCCCCCCCTAGTCGCCGGGGAGCTGTTTTTT CAWSVTPPLVAGELFF
TRBJ2-2 TRBV12-3/TRBV12-4 - - TGTGCCAGCAGGGCAGGCTCGTCCGGGGAGCTGTTTTTT CASRAGSSGELFF
TRBJ2-6 TRBV7-2 few - TGTGCCAGCAGCTTTGATAATCCGGGGGCTGGGGCCAACGTCCTGACTTTC CASSFDNPGAGANVLTF
TRBJ2-7 TRBV6-5 - - TGTGCCATCAGTGGAACTGAGTACGAGCAGTACTTC CAISGTEYEQYF
TRBJ2-7 TRBV27 many - TGTGCCAGCAGTCCCTGGTCGGGGGGCTCGGGGTACGAGCAGTACTTC CASSPWSGGSGYEQYF
TRBJ2-7 TRBV5-1 many - TGCGCCAGCAGCTTGGAAGAAGCATTGACAGTCAACGAGCAGTACTTC CASSLEEALTVNEQYF
TRBJ2-7 TRBV2 many TRBD1 TGTGCCAGCACAGACAGGGAATACGAGCAGTACTTC CASTDREYEQYF
TRBJ2-1 TRBV9 few TRBD2 TGTGCCAGCAGTGAGCGGGGGGCTAATAGTAATGAGCAGTTCTTC CASSERGANSNEQFF
TRBJ2-3 TRBV12-3/TRBV12-4 many - TGTGCCAGCACCAACTTCGGAGATACGCAGTATTTT CASTNFGDTQYF
TRBJ2-4 TRBV9 few TRBD2 TGTGCCAGCAGCGACTCCCCCCGACTAGCGGGAGAATTGGGCATTCAGTACTTC CASSDSPRLAGELGIQYF
TRBJ2-1 TRBV11-2 many - TGTGCCAGCAGCTTAGGGTCCGAGTTTGAGCAGTTCTTC CASSLGSEFEQFF
TRBJ1-1 TRBV20-1 many - TGCAGTGCTGACACGGTGAACACTGAAGCTTTCTTT CSADTVNTEAFF
TRBJ2-3 TRBV5-1 many TRBD2 TGCGCCAGCAGCCCCTTGTTGAGCGGGAGAGTCACAGATACGCAGTATTTT CASSPLLSGRVTDTQYF
TRBJ2-1 TRBV20-1 many TRBD1 TGCAGTGCCCAGGACAGGGAAACCTACAATGAGCAGTTCTTC CSAQDRETYNEQFF
TRBJ2-2 TRBV7-3 - - TGTGCCAGCCGCCTGGAGGTAGCCGGGGAGCTGTTTTTT CASRLEVAGELFF
TRBJ2-3 TRBV5-4 - - TGTGCCAGCAGCTTGGGGGCCGGACACATCGAAGGGGATACGCAGTATTTT CASSLGAGHIEGDTQYF
TRBJ2-1 TRBV28 many TRBD2 TGTGCCAGCAGATTACTAGCGGGAGGCCTAAGCTCCTACAATGAGCAGTTCTTC CASRLLAGGLSSYNEQFF
TRBJ2-7 TRBV24-1 - - TGTGCCACGAGTAGTAAACAGGGCCACGAGCAGTACTTC CATSSKQGHEQYF
TRBJ1-5 TRBV15 few - TGTGCCACCAGCCATCCAGGATCCGGTCCTCAGCCCCAGCATTTT CATSHPGSGPQPQHF
TRBJ1-1 TRBV20-1 many - TGCAGTGCTAGAGAAGGGGCAGGGACCACTGAAGCTTTCTTT CSAREGAGTTEAFF
TRBJ1-1 TRBV6-2/TRBV6-3 many TRBD1 TGTGCCAGCAGTTACCGGACAGGGGAGGTGAACACTGAAGCTTTCTTT CASSYRTGEVNTEAFF
TRBJ1-1 TRBV19 few - TGTGCCAGTAGTCCTGCTTTCCCGAACACTGAAGCTTTCTTT CASSPAFPNTEAFF
TRBJ1-1 TRBV5-5 many TRBD1 TGTGCCAGCAGCTACTCGGGACAGCTTAACACTGAAGCTTTCTTT CASSYSGQLNTEAFF
TRBJ2-4 TRBV6-1 - TRBD1 TGTGCCAGCAACCCCGACAGGGTTGCGGTCAAAAACATTCAGTACTTC CASNPDRVAVKNIQYF
TRBJ2-3 TRBV29-1 - - TGCAGCGTTTCCTTCGACAGTAGGGGCACAGATACGCAGTATTTT CSVSFDSRGTDTQYF
TRBJ2-1 TRBV3-1 - - TGTGCCAGCAGCCAAGATTACGGGAGCTCCTACAATGAGCAGTTCTTC CASSQDYGSSYNEQFF
TRBJ1-2 TRBV28 many - TGTGCCAGCACCCAAGACGGATGGGACTATGGCTACACCTTC CASTQDGWDYGYTF
TRBJ2-2 TRBV28 many - TGTGCCAGCGACGACAGACACAAAAAGAACACCGGGGAGCTGTTTTTT CASDDRHKKNTGELFF
TRBJ1-1 TRBV19 - TRBD1 TGTGCCAGTGAAAAACTCCAGGGGGCCGGCACTGAAGCTTTCTTT CASEKLQGAGTEAFF
TRBJ1-4 TRBV5-1 many TRBD1 TGCGCCAGCAGCCCGGGGGACAGGGGAAAAGAAGAAAAACTGTTTTTT CASSPGDRGKEEKLFF
TRBJ1-5 TRBV7-9 - - TGTGCCAGCAGCTTAGCATTAACGGGAGGGCAGCATTTT CASSLALTGGQHF
TRBJ2-2 TRBV5-1 many - TGCGCCAGCAACCTGGGGCAGGACACCGGGGAGCTGTTTTTT CASNLGQDTGELFF
TRBJ1-3 TRBV13 - - TGTGCCAGCAGCTTAGATGTGGGGTCCTCTGGAAACACCATATATTTT CASSLDVGSSGNTIYF
TRBJ2-3 TRBV29-1 - - TGCAGCGTTCGGGCAGTTCGGGCAGATACGCAGTATTTT CSVRAVRADTQYF
TRBJ2-3 TRBV5-1 many - TGCGCCAGCAGCTCCATGACTAGCACAGATACGCAGTATTTT CASSSMTSTDTQYF
TRBJ2-3 TRBV5-1 many - TGCGCCAGCAGGTCTACAGGGTTAGATACGCAGTATTTT CASRSTGLDTQYF
TRBJ1-2 TRBV27 few - TGTGCCAGCAGTTTTAGCAGGGACTATGGCTACACCTTC CASSFSRDYGYTF
TRBJ2-5 TRBV6-1 few - TGTGCCAGCAAACAAGATATTAAGGCGCCGGGGTCGTACTTC CASKQDIKAPGSYF
TRBJ2-5 TRBV5-1 - TRBD1 TGCGCCAGCAGCTTGGGCCTGACAGGGATGGAGACCCAGTACTTC CASSLGLTGMETQYF